Below are 6 T cell receptor beta chains sequenced from a single sample in a study of CD8 T cells in ankylosing spondylitis. General study results and limits: Characteristic, it appeared, of ankylosing spondylitis blood was a TCR beta motif of seven or eight highly homologous variants.

TCRdb re-called the 5' RACE reads through MiXCR, storing one row per CDR3 protein. The data contain hundreds of thousands of distinct CDR3 sequences, 12% of them seen just once; the ten biggest clones take up 0.51%. These receptors have no known antigen. The material sequenced was blood, either unsorted or a sorted T cell fraction (not recorded which). These TCRs come from a male donor with ankylosing spondylitis.

In its sample, this clonotype was seen a few times. The chain employs TRBV7-2 and TRBJ1-1; 10 positions match TRBD1. This CDR3 has 12 amino acids. Germline assignment: CDR1 SGHTA and CDR2 FQGNSA. Trimming removed 5 bases from V and 11 bases from J; junction bases left unmatched: 5. CDR3 nucleotide sequence: TGTGCCAGCAGCCCGGACAGGGGGTACGCTTTCTTT. Translated: CASSPDRGYAFF.

This clonotype was seen a handful of times. The chain is built from TRBV18 and TRBJ2-7; possibly TRBD1 for D (6 bases). CDR3 length: 16 residues. CDR1 KGHSH and CDR2 LQKENI come from the germline V gene. V lost 1 base, J lost 5 bases, and 18 bases lay in between. Here the CDR3 reads CASSPRFGRGSDEQYF. The CDR3 coding sequence is TGTGCCAGCTCACCACGTTTTGGCAGGGGTTCGGACGAGCAGTACTTC.

V and J are TRBV6-1 and TRBJ2-5, with D unclear. Germline V lookup: CDR1 MNHNS, CDR2 SASEGT. CDR3 length equals 13 residues. Between the trimmed V and J ends, which lost 2 bases and 3 bases, there was a span of 7 bases. CDR3 nucleotides: TGTGCCAGCAGTGAATGGAGCGAAGAGACCCAGTACTTC. The encoded protein is CASSEWSEETQYF.

This clonotype turned up a few times. This chain uses TRBV5-1 with TRBJ2-7; the D gene is possibly TRBD1 (6 bases). This CDR3 comprises 13 residues. Trimming took 3 bases from V and 4 from J, leaving 11 bases between them. Looked up from germline, CDR1 is SGHRS and CDR2 is YFSETQ. DNA for the CDR3: TGCGCCAGCAGCTGGGGGCCAGGGTACGAGCAGTACTTC. Translation gives CASSWGPGYEQYF. The full variable domain, in which reference TRBV5-1 and TRBJ2-7 provide the parts outside the CDR3, is KAGVTQTPRYLIKTRGQQVTLSCSPISGHRSVSWYQQTPGQGLQFLFEYFSETQRNKGNFPGRFSGRQFSNSRSEMNVSTLELGDSALYLCASSWGPGYEQYFGPGTRLTVT.

This clonotype appeared many times. V usage is TRBV10-3 and J usage is TRBJ2-2; 7 bases align to TRBD1. The V and J ends lost 10 bases and 0 bases, in that order; junction bases with no gene match: 5. The CDR3 is made up of 14 amino acids. CDR1 is ENHRY and CDR2 is SYGVKD in the germline V gene. The CDR3 bases are TGTGCCACCACGACAGGGCCGAACACCGGGGAGCTGTTTTTT. Its protein is CATTTGPNTGELFF.

The gene calls are TRBV5-5 and TRBJ1-5; 8 bases match TRBD1. CDR1 and CDR2 from the germline V gene are SGHKS and YYEKEE (reference sequence). The CDR3 is 15 residues long. Trimming cost V 0 bases and J 4 bases; bases outside gene matches: 3. The CDR3 bases are TGTGCCAGCAGCTTGGGCGGGACAGGTAATCAGCCCCAGCATTTT. It encodes CASSLGGTGNQPQHF.